The clone carrying this TCR beta chain was seen at least ten times. Its antigen is currently unknown. V shed 5 bases and J 4 bases; nucleotides not matched to a gene: 6. This CDR3 spans 14 amino acids. Germline values: CDR1 KGHSH, CDR2 LQKENI. The data belong to a study of identical twins. Study findings and constraints: With abundant cord blood beta clonotypes, insertions were fewer; memory repertoires showed no such pattern. Sequences that were beta out-of-frame showed weaker excess twin sharing.

Template switching supplied a universal primer site; unique molecular identifiers were carried on the cDNA. TCRdb recomputed calls from the 5' RACE reads with MiXCR, one row per CDR3 protein. This sample yields over 550,000 distinct CDR3 sequences, of which roughly 7.2% are seen a single time; less than 2% belongs to the top ten. These same data were also listed under a study on yellow fever vaccine responses in identical twins.

Source material: PBMCs. The gene calls are TRBV18 and TRBJ2-7, with 9 bases identical to TRBD1. This clonotype was obtained from a woman aged 18 to 35 in good health. As DNA, the CDR3 is TGTGCCAGCTCAACCGGGACAGGGTTTTACGAGCAGTACTTC. It translates to CASSTGTGFYEQYF.